A selection of T cell receptor beta chains follows, all from one sample in a study of T cells in localized non-small cell lung cancer. This table comes from immunoSEQ multiplex PCR, and its TCRdb copy is limited to in-frame clones, with some not included. This table holds over 45,000 clones, more than 75% found once. The sample was PBMCs, taken before any cancer treatment. The source is a female donor with stage II lung adenocarcinoma. The conserved cysteine and the conserved F or W are not part of the CDR3 here.

TRBV5-6	TRBJ2-1	ASSLPGSSYNEQF
TRBV4-1	TRBJ1-5	ASSLQVGLQLPQH
TRBV9	TRBJ1-6	ASSPSTGRDINSPLH
TRBV4-2	TRBJ2-2	ASSRGGTQGYESPGELF
TRBV5-1	TRBJ1-3	ASSARQGTGHTIY
TRBV6-1	TRBJ2-5	ASTAGRSRETQY
TRBV5-1	NA	ASSPPGGIPYEQY
TRBV6-1	TRBJ2-5	ASSEYREETQY
TRBV18	TRBJ1-2	ASSLRQLANYGYT
TRBV7-9	TRBJ1-1	ASSFSDAF
TRBV11-2	TRBJ1-2	ASSRDSHGYT
TRBV13	TRBJ1-1	ASSPSGGRGHTEAF
TRBV15	TRBJ2-3	ATSREGTSTDTQY
TRBV7-9	TRBJ1-2	ASSLGQGIGYGYT
TRBV7-2	TRBJ1-1	ASSWVNTEAF
TRBV19	TRBJ1-2	ASTERLANYGYT
TRBV4-1	TRBJ2-1	ASSQDPGNEQF
TRBV9	TRBJ2-3	ASSVDGGSTDTQY
TRBV25-1	TRBJ1-2	ASSQGQGDGHT